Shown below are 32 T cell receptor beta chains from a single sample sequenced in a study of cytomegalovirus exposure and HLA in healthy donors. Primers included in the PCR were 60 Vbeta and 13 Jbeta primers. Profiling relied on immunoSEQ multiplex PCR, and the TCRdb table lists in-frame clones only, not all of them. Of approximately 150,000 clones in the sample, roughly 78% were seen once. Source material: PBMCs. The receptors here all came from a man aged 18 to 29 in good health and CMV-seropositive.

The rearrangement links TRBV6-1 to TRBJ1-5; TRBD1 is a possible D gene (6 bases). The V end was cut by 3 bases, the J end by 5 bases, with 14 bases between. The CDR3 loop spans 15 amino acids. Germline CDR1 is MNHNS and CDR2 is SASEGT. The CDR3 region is CASSDPGEIDQPQHF. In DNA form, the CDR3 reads TGTGCCAGCAGTGACCCAGGGGAGATCGATCAGCCCCAGCATTTT.

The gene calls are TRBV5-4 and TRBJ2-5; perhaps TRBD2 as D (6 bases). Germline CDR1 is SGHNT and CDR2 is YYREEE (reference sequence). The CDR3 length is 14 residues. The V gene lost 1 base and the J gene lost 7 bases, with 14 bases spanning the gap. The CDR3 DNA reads TGTGCCAGCAGCTTGAAAGGAGGGAGGCGGACCCAGTACTTC. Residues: CASSLKGGRRTQYF. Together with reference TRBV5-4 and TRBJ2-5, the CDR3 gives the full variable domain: ETGVTQSPTHLIKTRGQQVTLRCSSQSGHNTVSWYQQALGQGPQFIFQYYREEENGRGNFPPRFSGLQFPNYSSELNVNALELDDSALYLCASSLKGGRRTQYFGPGTRLLVL.

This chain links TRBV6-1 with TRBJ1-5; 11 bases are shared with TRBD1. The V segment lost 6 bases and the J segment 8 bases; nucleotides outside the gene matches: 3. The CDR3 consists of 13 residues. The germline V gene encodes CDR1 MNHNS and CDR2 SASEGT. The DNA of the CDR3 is TGTGCCAGCAGGGGACAGGGGGTCGAGCCCCAGCATTTT. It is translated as CASRGQGVEPQHF.

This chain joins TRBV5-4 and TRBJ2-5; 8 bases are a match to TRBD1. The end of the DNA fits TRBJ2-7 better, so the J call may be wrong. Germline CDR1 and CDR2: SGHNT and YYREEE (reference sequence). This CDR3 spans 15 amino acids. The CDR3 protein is CASSLRDRSSYEQYF. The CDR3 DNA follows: TGTGCCAGCAGCTTAAGGGACAGGTCATCCTACGAGCAGTACTTC.

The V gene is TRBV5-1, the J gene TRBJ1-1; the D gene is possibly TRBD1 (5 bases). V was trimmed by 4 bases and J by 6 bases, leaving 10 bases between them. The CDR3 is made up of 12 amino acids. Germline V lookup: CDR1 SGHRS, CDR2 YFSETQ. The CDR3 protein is CASSPTGPEAFF. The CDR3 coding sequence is TGCGCCAGCAGCCCAACAGGCCCTGAAGCTTTCTTT. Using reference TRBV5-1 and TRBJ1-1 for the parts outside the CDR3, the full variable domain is KAGVTQTPRYLIKTRGQQVTLSCSPISGHRSVSWYQQTPGQGLQFLFEYFSETQRNKGNFPGRFSGRQFSNSRSEMNVSTLELGDSALYLCASSPTGPEAFFGQGTRLTVV.

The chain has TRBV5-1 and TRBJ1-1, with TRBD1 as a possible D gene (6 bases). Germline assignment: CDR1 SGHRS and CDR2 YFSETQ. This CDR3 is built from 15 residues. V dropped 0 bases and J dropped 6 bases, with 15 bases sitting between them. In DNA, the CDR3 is TGCGCCAGCAGCTTGGGTGGGGGCGGGCGATCTGAAGCTTTCTTT. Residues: CASSLGGGGRSEAFF.

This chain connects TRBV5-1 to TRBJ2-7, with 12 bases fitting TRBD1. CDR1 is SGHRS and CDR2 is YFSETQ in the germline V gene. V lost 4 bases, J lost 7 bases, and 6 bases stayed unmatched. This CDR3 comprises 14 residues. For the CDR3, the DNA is TGCGCCAGCAGCACCGGGACAGGGGGCAGGGAGCAGTACTTC. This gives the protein CASSTGTGGREQYF.

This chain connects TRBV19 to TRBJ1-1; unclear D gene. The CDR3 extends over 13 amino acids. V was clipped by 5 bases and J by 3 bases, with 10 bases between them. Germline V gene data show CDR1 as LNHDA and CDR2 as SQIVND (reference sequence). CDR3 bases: TGTGCCAGTAGTTTTGGGAGGGACACTGAAGCTTTCTTT. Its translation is CASSFGRDTEAFF. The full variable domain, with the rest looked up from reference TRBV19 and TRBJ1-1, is DGGITQSPKYLFRKEGQNVTLSCEQNLNHDAMYWYRQDPGQGLRLIYYSQIVNDFQKGDIAEGYSVSREKKESFPLTVTSAQKNPTAFYLCASSFGRDTEAFFGQGTRLTVV.

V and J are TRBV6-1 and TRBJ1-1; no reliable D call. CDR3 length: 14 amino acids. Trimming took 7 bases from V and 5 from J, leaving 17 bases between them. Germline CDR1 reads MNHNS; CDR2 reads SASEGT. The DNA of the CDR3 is TGTGCCAGCACCCTAACCCCAAGAGGGACTGAAGCTTTCTTT. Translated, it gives CASTLTPRGTEAFF.

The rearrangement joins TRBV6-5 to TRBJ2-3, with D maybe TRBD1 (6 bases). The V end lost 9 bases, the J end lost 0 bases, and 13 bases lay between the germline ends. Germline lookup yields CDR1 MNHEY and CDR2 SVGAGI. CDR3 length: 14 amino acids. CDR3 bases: TGTGCCAGGAGGGACATACAGAGCACAGATACGCAGTATTTT. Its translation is CARRDIQSTDTQYF.

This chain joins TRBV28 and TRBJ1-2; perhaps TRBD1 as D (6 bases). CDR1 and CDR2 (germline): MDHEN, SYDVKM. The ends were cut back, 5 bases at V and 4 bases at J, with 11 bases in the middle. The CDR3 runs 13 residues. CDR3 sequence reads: CASSRQGFYGYTF. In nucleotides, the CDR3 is TGTGCCAGCAGTCGTCAGGGGTTCTATGGCTACACCTTC.

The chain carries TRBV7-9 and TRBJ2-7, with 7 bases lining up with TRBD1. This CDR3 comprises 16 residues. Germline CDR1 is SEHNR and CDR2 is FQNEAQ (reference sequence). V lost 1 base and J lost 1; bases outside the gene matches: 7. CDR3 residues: CASSLVGTENSYEQYF. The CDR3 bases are TGTGCCAGCAGCTTAGTGGGGACAGAAAATTCCTACGAGCAGTACTTC.

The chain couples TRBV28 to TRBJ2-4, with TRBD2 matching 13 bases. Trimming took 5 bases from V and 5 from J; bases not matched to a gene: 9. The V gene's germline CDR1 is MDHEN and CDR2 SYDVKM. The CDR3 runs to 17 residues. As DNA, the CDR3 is TGTGCCAGCAGTCTCGGACTAGCGGGGGCCTCAGAAAACATTCAGTACTTC. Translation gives CASSLGLAGASENIQYF.

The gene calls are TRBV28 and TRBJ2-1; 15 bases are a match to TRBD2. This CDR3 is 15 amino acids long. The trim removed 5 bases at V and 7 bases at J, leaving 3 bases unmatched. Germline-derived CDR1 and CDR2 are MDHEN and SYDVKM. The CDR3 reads CASSPGTSGRNEQFF. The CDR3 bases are TGTGCCAGCAGTCCTGGGACTAGCGGGAGGAATGAGCAGTTCTTC.

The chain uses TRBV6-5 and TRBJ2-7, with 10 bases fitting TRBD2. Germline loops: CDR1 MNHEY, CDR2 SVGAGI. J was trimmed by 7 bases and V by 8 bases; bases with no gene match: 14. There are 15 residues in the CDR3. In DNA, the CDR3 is TGTGCCAGCCGAACCATCTCTAGCGGGAGCTCGGAGCAGTACTTC. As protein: CASRTISSGSSEQYF.

DNA of the CDR3: TGTGCCTTGTACAGGGGGATCGGGGAGCTGTTTTTT. Its protein product is CALYRGIGELFF. This rearrangement joins TRBV30 to TRBJ2-2; 8 nucleotides agree with TRBD1. This CDR3 is 12 amino acids long. Trimming at V came to 7 bases and at J to 7 bases, leaving 5 bases not matched to a gene. Germline V CDR1 and CDR2: GTSNPN, SVGIG (reference sequence).

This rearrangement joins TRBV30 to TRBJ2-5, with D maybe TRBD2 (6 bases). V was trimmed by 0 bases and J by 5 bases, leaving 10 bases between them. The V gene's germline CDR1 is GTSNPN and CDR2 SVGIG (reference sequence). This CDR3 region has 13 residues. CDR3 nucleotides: TGTGCCTGGAGTGTCGCGGAGGGGGAGACCCAGTACTTC. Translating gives CAWSVAEGETQYF.

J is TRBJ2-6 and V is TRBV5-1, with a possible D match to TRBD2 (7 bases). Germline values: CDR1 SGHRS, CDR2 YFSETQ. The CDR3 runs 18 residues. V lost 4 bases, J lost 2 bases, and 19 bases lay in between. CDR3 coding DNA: TGCGCCAGCAGCCTCCGGACAGCGGGGTCGGCTGGGGCCAACGTCCTGACTTTC. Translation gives CASSLRTAGSAGANVLTF.

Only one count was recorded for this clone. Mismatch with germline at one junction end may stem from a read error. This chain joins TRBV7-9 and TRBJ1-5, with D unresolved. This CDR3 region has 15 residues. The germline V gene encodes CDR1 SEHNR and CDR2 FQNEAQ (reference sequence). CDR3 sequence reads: CANSQAGSSNQPQHF. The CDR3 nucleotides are TGTGCCAACAGCCAGGCGGGGTCTAGCAATCAGCCCCAGCATTTT.

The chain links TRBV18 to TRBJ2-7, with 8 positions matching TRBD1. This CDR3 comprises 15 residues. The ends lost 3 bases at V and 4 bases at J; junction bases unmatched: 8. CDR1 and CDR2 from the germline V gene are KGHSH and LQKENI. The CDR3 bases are TGTGCCAGCTCACCGTCCCGGGACAGGTTATACGAGCAGTACTTC. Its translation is CASSPSRDRLYEQYF.

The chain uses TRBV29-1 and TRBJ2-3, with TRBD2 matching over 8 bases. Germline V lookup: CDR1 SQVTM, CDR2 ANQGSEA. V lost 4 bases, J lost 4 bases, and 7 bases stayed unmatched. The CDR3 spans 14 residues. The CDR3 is CSVVAGGRADTQYF. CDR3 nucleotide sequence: TGCAGCGTTGTTGCGGGAGGTAGAGCAGATACGCAGTATTTT.

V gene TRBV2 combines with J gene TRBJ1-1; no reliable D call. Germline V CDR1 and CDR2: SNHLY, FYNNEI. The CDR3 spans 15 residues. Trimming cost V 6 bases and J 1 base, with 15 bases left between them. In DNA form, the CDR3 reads TGTGCCAGCAGCCCCCCCGGCGGCGGGAACACTGAAGCTTTCTTT. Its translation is CASSPPGGGNTEAFF.

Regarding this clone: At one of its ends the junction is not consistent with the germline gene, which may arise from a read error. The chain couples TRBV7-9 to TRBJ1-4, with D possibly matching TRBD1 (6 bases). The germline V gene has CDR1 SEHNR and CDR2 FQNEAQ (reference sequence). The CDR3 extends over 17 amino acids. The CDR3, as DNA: TGTTCCAGCAGCTTTTCGGATTGGGGGGGCCTTAATGAAAAACTGTTTTTT. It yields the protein CSSSFSDWGGLNEKLFF.

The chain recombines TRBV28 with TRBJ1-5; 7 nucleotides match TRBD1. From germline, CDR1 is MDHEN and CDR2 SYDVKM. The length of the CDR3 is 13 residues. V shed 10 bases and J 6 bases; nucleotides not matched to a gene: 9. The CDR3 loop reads CATMTGIRQPQHF. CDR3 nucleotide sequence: TGTGCCACTATGACAGGGATTCGTCAGCCCCAGCATTTT.

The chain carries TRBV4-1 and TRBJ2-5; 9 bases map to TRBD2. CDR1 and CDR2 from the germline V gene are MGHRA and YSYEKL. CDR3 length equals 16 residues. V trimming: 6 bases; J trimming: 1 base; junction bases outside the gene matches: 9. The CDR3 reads CASSHPLAGSQETQYF. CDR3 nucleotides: TGCGCCAGCAGTCATCCCCTAGCGGGATCCCAAGAGACCCAGTACTTC.

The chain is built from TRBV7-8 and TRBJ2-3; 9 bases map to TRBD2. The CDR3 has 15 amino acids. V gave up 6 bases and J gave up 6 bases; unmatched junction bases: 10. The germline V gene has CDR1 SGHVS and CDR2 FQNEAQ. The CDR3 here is CASRYSGRRLDTQYF. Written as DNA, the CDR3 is TGTGCCAGCAGATATAGCGGGAGAAGACTGGATACGCAGTATTTT.

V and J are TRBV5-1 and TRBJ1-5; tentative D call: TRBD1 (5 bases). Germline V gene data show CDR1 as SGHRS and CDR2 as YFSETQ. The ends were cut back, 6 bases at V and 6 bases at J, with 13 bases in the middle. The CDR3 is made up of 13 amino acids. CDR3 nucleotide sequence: TGCGCCAGCATCCTTACAGGTTCTCAGCCCCAGCATTTT. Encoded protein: CASILTGSQPQHF. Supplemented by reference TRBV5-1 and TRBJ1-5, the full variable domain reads KAGVTQTPRYLIKTRGQQVTLSCSPISGHRSVSWYQQTPGQGLQFLFEYFSETQRNKGNFPGRFSGRQFSNSRSEMNVSTLELGDSALYLCASILTGSQPQHFGDGTRLSIL.

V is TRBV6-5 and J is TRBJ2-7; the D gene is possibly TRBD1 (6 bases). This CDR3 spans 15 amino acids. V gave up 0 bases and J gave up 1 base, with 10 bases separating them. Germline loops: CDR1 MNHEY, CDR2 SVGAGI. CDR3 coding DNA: TGTGCCAGCAGTTACTCGGGCAGGGGATCCTACGAGCAGTACTTC. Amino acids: CASSYSGRGSYEQYF.

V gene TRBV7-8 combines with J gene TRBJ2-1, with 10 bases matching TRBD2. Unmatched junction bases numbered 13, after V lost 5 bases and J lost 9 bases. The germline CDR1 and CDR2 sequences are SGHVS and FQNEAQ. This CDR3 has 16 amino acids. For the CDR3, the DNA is TGTGCCAGCAGCCTACGCCTAGCGGGAGAACTAGCTGAGCAGTTCTTC. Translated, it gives CASSLRLAGELAEQFF. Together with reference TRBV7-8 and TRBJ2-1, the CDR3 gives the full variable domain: GAGVSQSPRYKVAKRGQDVALRCDPISGHVSLFWYQQALGQGPEFLTYFQNEAQLDKSGLPSDRFFAERPEGSVSTLKIQRTQQEDSAVYLCASSLRLAGELAEQFFGPGTRLTVL.

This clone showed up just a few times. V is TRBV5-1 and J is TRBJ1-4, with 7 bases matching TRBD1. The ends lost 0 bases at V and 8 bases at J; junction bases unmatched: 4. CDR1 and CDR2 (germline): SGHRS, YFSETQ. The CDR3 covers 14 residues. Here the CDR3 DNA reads TGCGCCAGCAGCTTGGTGCCAGGGGGAGAAAAACTGTTTTTT. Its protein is CASSLVPGGEKLFF.

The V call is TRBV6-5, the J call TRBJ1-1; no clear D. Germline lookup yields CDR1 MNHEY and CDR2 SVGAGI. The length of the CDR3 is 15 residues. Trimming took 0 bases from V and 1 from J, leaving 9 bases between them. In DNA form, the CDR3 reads TGTGCCAGCAGTTACTCTGGAGCCTCGAACACTGAAGCTTTCTTT. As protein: CASSYSGASNTEAFF.

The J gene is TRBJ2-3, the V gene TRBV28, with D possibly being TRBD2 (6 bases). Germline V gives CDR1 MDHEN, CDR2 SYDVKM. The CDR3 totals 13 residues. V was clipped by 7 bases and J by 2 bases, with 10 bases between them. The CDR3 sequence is CASTEGLTDTQYF. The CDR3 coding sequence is TGTGCCAGCACGGAGGGTCTCACAGATACGCAGTATTTT.